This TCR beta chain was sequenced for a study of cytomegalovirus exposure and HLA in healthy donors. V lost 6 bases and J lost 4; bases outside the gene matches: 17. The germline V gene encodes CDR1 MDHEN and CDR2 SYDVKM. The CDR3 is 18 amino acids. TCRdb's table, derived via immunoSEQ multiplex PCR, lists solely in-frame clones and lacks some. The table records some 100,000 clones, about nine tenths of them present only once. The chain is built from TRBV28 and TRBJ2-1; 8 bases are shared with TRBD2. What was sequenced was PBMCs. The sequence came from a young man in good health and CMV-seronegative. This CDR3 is CASSVTGLYGRGYNEQFF. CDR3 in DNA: TGTGCCAGCAGCGTGACAGGCCTATACGGGAGGGGGTACAATGAGCAGTTCTTC.